Listed here are 31 T cell receptor beta chains from one sample, sequenced in a study of beta chain features in type 1 diabetes (dated by TCRdb to 2016 to 2018). The library was obtained by the immunoSEQ multiplex PCR assay. The High Capacity cDNA Reverse Transcription Kit was used to reverse transcribe all of the isolated RNA, meaning that expressed TCRB transcripts were what got sequenced. In TCRdb, the immuneACCESS table is reduced to in-frame sequences with V and J assigned. These tables do not hold every clone; where another copy was compared, an unresolved V gene accounts for under half, and the others remain unexplained. The sample data list 900,000 or so clones, and roughly a sixth of these were observed just once. The top ten constitute 0.02% to 0.025% of the sample. Sequencing was performed on naive CD4+ T cells from blood. According to the study, the label for this sample's cell subset or site signals: true naive CD4+ T cells. The receptors come from a young woman in good health.

V usage is TRBV27 and J usage is TRBJ2-3; D gene ambiguous. Deletions cut 3 bases from V and 0 bases from J, with 7 bases between. The CDR3 runs 14 residues. Germline loops: CDR1 MNHEY, CDR2 SMNVEV (reference sequence). The CDR3 sequence: CASSLTLSTDTQYF. CDR3 bases: TGTGCCAGCAGTTTGACACTAAGCACAGATACGCAGTATTTT.

The V call is TRBV11-2, the J call TRBJ2-5, with TRBD2 matching 14 bases. Trimming cost V 6 bases and J 3 bases; bases outside gene matches: 9. CDR3 length equals 17 residues. CDR1 and CDR2 from the germline V gene are SGHAT and FQNNGV. The CDR3 spells CASRRSQGLAGEETQYF. DNA of the CDR3: TGTGCCAGCAGGCGCAGCCAGGGACTAGCGGGAGAAGAGACCCAGTACTTC.

The rearrangement uses TRBV9 and TRBJ2-1, with 11 bases aligning to TRBD2. Per germline, CDR1 SGDLS and CDR2 YYNGEE. The V segment lost 0 bases and the J segment 5 bases; nucleotides outside the gene matches: 10. The CDR3 has 18 residues. The CDR3 protein is CASSVGLAGLRFNNEQFF. The CDR3 DNA sequence: TGTGCCAGCAGCGTAGGACTAGCGGGGCTTCGTTTTAACAATGAGCAGTTCTTC. The complete variable domain, with remaining parts taken from reference TRBV9 and TRBJ2-1, reads DSGVTQTPKHLITATGQRVTLRCSPRSGDLSVYWYQQSLDQGLQFLIQYYNGEERAKGNILERFSAQQFPDLHSELNLSSLELGDSALYFCASSVGLAGLRFNNEQFFGPGTRLTVL.

This clone was picked up a small number of times. The rearrangement links TRBV10-3 to TRBJ2-3; maybe TRBD2 (5 bases). Deletions cut 6 bases from V and 0 bases from J, with 10 bases between. The V gene's germline CDR1 is ENHRY and CDR2 SYGVKD. The length of the CDR3 is 14 residues. The DNA of the CDR3 is TGTGCCATCAGGACTAATGTTAGCACAGATACGCAGTATTTT. This encodes CAIRTNVSTDTQYF.

J is TRBJ1-1 and V is TRBV6-6; TRBD1 is a possible D gene (6 bases). This CDR3 region has 14 residues. V lost 7 bases and J lost 0, with 12 bases in between. Germline-derived CDR1 and CDR2 are MNHNY and SVGAGI (reference sequence). The CDR3 nucleotides read TGTGCCAGCAAGCGGCAGGGGATGAACACTGAAGCTTTCTTT. Its protein product is CASKRQGMNTEAFF.

The chain recombines TRBV4-3 with TRBJ2-3; 7 bases are a match to TRBD1. The length of the CDR3 is 16 residues. Trimming took 0 bases from V and 5 from J; bases not matched to a gene: 8. Germline V gene sequence: CDR1 LGHNA, CDR2 YSLEER. CDR3 in amino acids: CASSQDFSGGRDTQYF. The CDR3 DNA reads as TGCGCCAGCAGCCAAGATTTCTCAGGGGGTAGAGATACGCAGTATTTT.

This clone has only a few counts. The V and J genes are TRBV7-9 and TRBJ2-7; 11 bases map to TRBD1. V lost 5 bases to trimming and J lost 3 bases; unmatched junction nucleotides: 3. This CDR3 is 14 amino acids long. Germline V gene data show CDR1 as SEHNR and CDR2 as FQNEAQ (reference sequence). The CDR3 spells CASSPGTGGYEQYF. DNA of the CDR3: TGTGCCAGCAGCCCCGGGACAGGGGGCTACGAGCAGTACTTC.

This clone has a handful of counts. This chain connects TRBV7-3 to TRBJ2-1; 7 nucleotides match TRBD2. Germline V lookup: CDR1 SGHTA, CDR2 FQGTGA. J gave up 8 bases and V 2 bases, and 9 bases lay outside the gene matches. The CDR3 loop spans 15 amino acids. For the CDR3, the DNA is TGTGCCAGCAGCTTACTCGGGGAGGGACGGGATGAGCAGTTCTTC. Translating it yields CASSLLGEGRDEQFF.

Only a few counts were recorded for this clone. V gene TRBV5-1 combines with J gene TRBJ1-1; 8 nucleotides match TRBD1. The CDR3 covers 13 residues. V was pared by 5 bases and J by 5 bases, with 5 bases of the junction left unmatched. Germline V gene lookup returns CDR1 SGHRS and CDR2 YFSETQ. CDR3 coding DNA: TGCGCCAGCAGTCAGGACAGGGTTACTGAAGCTTTCTTT. It encodes CASSQDRVTEAFF.

There are a few counts of this clone. V gene TRBV4-1 combines with J gene TRBJ2-1; no reliable D call. Germline CDR1 MGHRA, CDR2 YSYEKL. The CDR3 has 17 amino acids. Trimming removed 0 bases at V and 12 bases at J, with 24 bases between. The CDR3 coding sequence is TGCGCCAGCAGCCAAGATTCTTCTGCGCGGATACCTTCATGGCAGTTCTTC. The encoded protein is CASSQDSSARIPSWQFF.

This clone occurred a few times. This chain links TRBV7-9 with TRBJ1-4, with D perhaps TRBD1 (5 bases). The CDR3 is made up of 14 amino acids. Germline V gene sequence: CDR1 SEHNR, CDR2 FQNEAQ (reference sequence). The V end was cut by 3 bases, the J end by 8 bases, with 13 bases between. Here the CDR3 reads CASSFQGKVEKLFF. The CDR3 DNA follows: TGTGCCAGCAGCTTCCAGGGAAAGGTCGAAAAACTGTTTTTT.

This rearrangement joins TRBV4-3 to TRBJ2-1, with TRBD2 matching over 11 bases. Trimming cost V 2 bases and J 3 bases; bases outside gene matches: 6. This CDR3 has 17 residues. Germline-derived CDR1 and CDR2 are LGHNA and YSLEER. The CDR3 protein is CASSQYYTSGSYNEQFF. The CDR3 DNA is TGCGCCAGCAGCCAATATTATACTAGCGGGAGCTACAATGAGCAGTTCTTC.

This clone appeared a few times. The V gene is TRBV7-2, the J gene TRBJ1-3; D gene ambiguous. The CDR3 has 16 amino acids. Trimming left V 4 bases short and J 0 bases short, with 13 bases between. In germline, CDR1 is SGHTA, CDR2 FQGNSA. For the CDR3, the DNA is TGTGCCAGCAGCTCCCTCAGGTCCCGCTCTGGAAACACCATATATTTT. This gives the protein CASSSLRSRSGNTIYF.

The chain recombines TRBV6-1 with TRBJ2-1, with 13 bases aligning to TRBD2. V lost 8 bases and J lost 6; bases outside the gene matches: 7. This CDR3 region has 15 residues. Germline V lookup: CDR1 MNHNS, CDR2 SASEGT. CDR3 sequence reads: CASCTGTSGINEQFF. For the CDR3, the DNA is TGTGCCAGCTGTACAGGGACTAGCGGGATCAATGAGCAGTTCTTC.

This clone was detected a few times. The chain employs TRBV10-3 and TRBJ2-6, with 7 bases matching TRBD2. In germline, CDR1 is ENHRY, CDR2 SYGVKD. The J segment lost 1 base and the V segment lost 4 bases, leaving 10 bases of the junction unmatched. The CDR3 is made up of 18 amino acids. For the CDR3, the DNA is TGTGCCATCAGTGGGTCGGCGGCGGGAGCATCTGGGGCCAACGTCCTGACTTTC. This gives the protein CAISGSAAGASGANVLTF.

The rearrangement uses TRBV7-6 and TRBJ1-5; D possibly corresponds to TRBD1 (6 bases). This CDR3 has 15 residues. The germline V gene has CDR1 SGHVS and CDR2 FNYEAQ. V was trimmed by 2 bases and J by 2 bases, leaving 10 bases between them. Here the CDR3 reads CASSLIGGRNQPQHF. CDR3 nucleotide sequence: TGTGCCAGCAGCTTAATCGGGGGGCGCAATCAGCCCCAGCATTTT.

This clone was found a few times. The chain joins TRBV29-1 to TRBJ2-1; 14 nucleotides align to TRBD2. From germline, CDR1 is SQVTM and CDR2 ANQGSEA. Unmatched junction bases numbered 8, after V lost 7 bases and J lost 9 bases. This CDR3 has 14 amino acids. The CDR3 is CSGGTSGSIGEQFF. The CDR3 DNA follows: TGCAGCGGGGGGACTAGCGGGAGTATCGGTGAGCAGTTCTTC.

This clone was seen only a few times. The chain combines TRBV5-1 with TRBJ1-4; 8 bases are shared with TRBD1. V lost 4 bases, J lost 7 bases, and 6 bases stayed unmatched. The germline V gene has CDR1 SGHRS and CDR2 YFSETQ. CDR3 length equals 14 residues. The CDR3 DNA sequence: TGCGCCAGCAGCATTTCAGGGGGCAGTGAAAAACTGTTTTTT. Translating it yields CASSISGGSEKLFF.

In this sample, this clone turned up a few times. The J gene is TRBJ2-1, the V gene TRBV6-5; no reliable D call. This CDR3 spans 13 amino acids. V dropped 2 bases and J dropped 8 bases, with 10 bases sitting between them. The V gene's germline CDR1 is MNHEY and CDR2 SVGAGI. As DNA, the CDR3 is TGTGCCAGCAGTTACCGACCCGCGTATGAGCAGTTCTTC. Protein: CASSYRPAYEQFF.

The genes are TRBV18 and TRBJ2-2, with D hard to call. The CDR3 totals 13 residues. CDR1 is KGHSH and CDR2 is LQKENI in the germline V gene. V was clipped by 8 bases and J by 2 bases, with 9 bases between them. CDR3 loop: CASHVTNTGELFF. The CDR3 DNA reads TGTGCCAGCCATGTTACAAACACCGGGGAGCTGTTTTTT.

Of note for this clone: Distinct nucleotide sequences in the sample also encode this CDR3. The chain carries TRBV18 and TRBJ2-7, with D tentatively TRBD1 (6 bases). The CDR3 covers 14 residues. With 3 bases removed from V and 0 bases from J, the gap between germline ends came to 9 bases. Germline lookup yields CDR1 KGHSH and CDR2 LQKENI. The DNA for the CDR3 is TGTGCCAGCTCACCCAGGGGAAGCTCCTACGAGCAGTACTTC. Translation gives CASSPRGSSYEQYF.

This chain uses TRBV7-8 with TRBJ2-1; D not certain. V was clipped by 3 bases and J by 6 bases, with 9 bases between them. This CDR3 comprises 13 residues. CDR1 and CDR2 from the germline V gene are SGHVS and FQNEAQ. Written as DNA, the CDR3 is TGTGCCAGCAGCTTGGGCCAAGTCAATGAGCAGTTCTTC. Protein: CASSLGQVNEQFF.

The CDR3 is CASSHNLQGGYGYTF. The CDR3 DNA is TGCGCCAGCAGCCATAACCTACAGGGCGGGTATGGCTACACCTTC. The chain recombines TRBV4-3 with TRBJ1-2, with a weak D call TRBD1 (6 bases). This CDR3 contains 15 residues. V was pared by 3 bases and J by 5 bases, with 16 bases between. Per the germline V gene, CDR1 is LGHNA and CDR2 is YSLEER.

The chain links TRBV6-6 to TRBJ2-5; tentatively, D is TRBD1 or TRBD2 (5 bases each). The V end was cut by 5 bases, the J end by 4 bases, with 11 bases between. CDR1 MNHNY and CDR2 SVGAGI come from the germline V gene (reference sequence). This CDR3 has 13 residues. The CDR3 sequence is CASSARGVETQYF. In nucleotides, the CDR3 is TGTGCCAGCAGTGCGAGAGGGGTAGAGACCCAGTACTTC.

Here the CDR3 DNA reads TGCAGCGTTGGAAGTGGGGAGCTGTTTTTT. Translation gives CSVGSGELFF. The chain recombines TRBV29-1 with TRBJ2-2; D gene unclear. The CDR3 is 10 amino acids. Germline lookup yields CDR1 SQVTM and CDR2 ANQGSEA. Trimming stripped 4 bases from V and 8 bases from J, with 5 bases between.

V gene TRBV5-6 combines with J gene TRBJ2-3; D is undetermined. CDR1 is SGHDT, CDR2 YYEEEE, per germline. Trimming took 2 bases from V and 0 from J, leaving 10 bases between them. The CDR3 contains 15 residues. The CDR3 DNA follows: TGTGCCAGCAGCTTCCCCGGTAAGAGCACAGATACGCAGTATTTT. It encodes CASSFPGKSTDTQYF.

This clone has more than one count but fewer than ten. V usage is TRBV4-3 and J usage is TRBJ1-4; D is unresolved. CDR1 and CDR2 from the germline V gene are LGHNA and YSLEER. The CDR3 totals 18 residues. V was shortened by 0 bases and J by 5 bases, with 19 bases between the two germline ends. In DNA, the CDR3 is TGCGCCAGCAGCCAAGAAGGCGGTCAGGCCAGACTAAATGAAAAACTGTTTTTT. This encodes CASSQEGGQARLNEKLFF.

The J gene is TRBJ2-1, the V gene TRBV19; D gene ambiguous. This CDR3 contains 15 residues. Germline V CDR1 and CDR2: LNHDA, SQIVND (reference sequence). The V end was cut by 3 bases, the J end by 0 bases, with 9 bases between. The CDR3 nucleotides are TGTGCCAGTAGTATCCCGGCCCGCTCCTACAATGAGCAGTTCTTC. Translating gives CASSIPARSYNEQFF. The full variable domain, completed using reference TRBV19 and TRBJ2-1, is DGGITQSPKYLFRKEGQNVTLSCEQNLNHDAMYWYRQDPGQGLRLIYYSQIVNDFQKGDIAEGYSVSREKKESFPLTVTSAQKNPTAFYLCASSIPARSYNEQFFGPGTRLTVL.

This clone was observed a few times. The CDR3 bases are TGTGCCACCAGCAGAGATTTCCCAGCCCTCTACGAGCAGTACTTC. Translation gives CATSRDFPALYEQYF. The chain recombines TRBV15 with TRBJ2-7, with D unresolved. Germline V CDR1 and CDR2: LNHNV, YYDKDF (reference sequence). The V gene lost 0 bases and the J gene lost 3 bases, with 12 bases spanning the gap. The CDR3 has 15 amino acids.

Only a few counts were recorded for this clone. This rearrangement joins TRBV27 to TRBJ2-7; TRBD2 agrees at 13 bases. The V and J ends lost 1 base and 4 bases, in that order; junction bases with no gene match: 4. Germline CDR1 MNHEY, CDR2 SMNVEV (reference sequence). The length of the CDR3 is 16 residues. The CDR3 reads CASSLLRTSGSYEQYF. CDR3 in DNA: TGTGCCAGCAGTTTATTGAGGACTAGCGGGAGTTACGAGCAGTACTTC.

This clone came up a few times. The chain is built from TRBV28 and TRBJ2-5, with 10 bases lining up with TRBD2. Germline lookup yields CDR1 MDHEN and CDR2 SYDVKM. The CDR3 sequence is 14 residues long. J gave up 6 bases and V 3 bases, and 4 bases lay outside the gene matches. CDR3 residues: CASSLASGRQTQYF. The CDR3 DNA reads as TGTGCCAGCAGTTTGGCTAGCGGGAGACAGACCCAGTACTTC.